One T cell receptor (beta chain) is described in this entry. The target antigen is unknown. The CDR3 extends over 13 amino acids. J gave up 5 bases and V 7 bases, and 8 bases lay outside the gene matches. Germline loops: CDR1 MNHEY, CDR2 SMNVEV (reference sequence). These data originate in a study of cytomegalovirus exposure and HLA in healthy donors. Study context: Early release data held tens of millions of unique TCRs from HLA-typed donors. Broader study findings: A later analysis linked a missense variant in DCLRE1C to the trimming of TCR beta V and J genes. Follow-up analysis found HLA locus-dependent TCR association rates, highest for DRB1 and lowest for HLA-C. The authors reported that TCR beta sequences could predict HLA-A and HLA-B alleles. These predictions were accurate for most subjects in the first cohort.

Amplification used 60 Vbeta primers and 13 Jbeta primers. Repertoires were generated with immunoSEQ multiplex PCR, while TCRdb's copy carries only in-frame clones and drops some. This sample's table has 70,000 to 80,000 clones. The clonotype was recovered from a man in his forties in good health and CMV-seronegative. V usage is TRBV27 and J usage is TRBJ2-7, with TRBD2 matching over 7 bases. Sequencing was carried out using PBMCs. The CDR3 is CASTGRKGNEQYF. In DNA form, the CDR3 reads TGTGCCAGCACCGGGAGGAAGGGGAACGAGCAGTACTTC.